The 26 T cell receptor beta chains listed next were all sequenced from one sample in a study of shared clonotypes between healthy human individuals. Generated by immunoSEQ multiplex PCR, the TCRdb table keeps only in-frame clones and is missing some. This table holds around 2.3 million clones, approximately 96% found once. The sequenced sample consisted of naive CD4+ T cells sorted from blood. Indicated subset: CD45RA+ positively selected. These TCRs come from a man aged 18 to 30 in good health.

The chain is built from TRBV4-1 and TRBJ1-4, with D hard to call. The CDR3 covers 15 residues. The ends were cut back, 3 bases at V and 11 bases at J, with 19 bases in the middle. Germline V gene data show CDR1 as MGHRA and CDR2 as YSYEKL. CDR3 region: CASSQLALVGGKLFF. CDR3 DNA sequence: TGCGCCAGCAGCCAGCTTGCATTGGTGGGAGGGAAACTGTTTTTT.

The chain carries TRBV4-1 and TRBJ1-5; the D gene is possibly TRBD1 (5 bases). CDR1 is MGHRA, CDR2 YSYEKL, per germline. The CDR3 contains 15 residues. The V gene lost 3 bases and the J gene lost 3 bases, with 12 bases spanning the gap. CDR3 residues: CASSQPDRTNQPQHF. As DNA, the CDR3 is TGCGCCAGCAGCCAGCCCGACAGAACCAATCAGCCCCAGCATTTT.

The table lists this clone with a count of one. The gene calls are TRBV27 and TRBJ2-7; TRBD2 matches 10 bases. This CDR3 spans 17 amino acids. V trimming: 1 base; J trimming: 6 bases; junction bases outside the gene matches: 12. The germline CDR1 and CDR2 sequences are MNHEY and SMNVEV (reference sequence). The CDR3 spells CASSLLPQVAGGSEQYF. In DNA form, the CDR3 reads TGTGCCAGCAGTTTATTACCGCAGGTAGCGGGAGGATCCGAGCAGTACTTC.

The chain has TRBV6-5 and TRBJ1-1; D gene uncertain. This CDR3 contains 16 residues. Germline V CDR1 and CDR2: MNHEY, SVGAGI. The V gene lost 2 bases and the J gene lost 2 bases, with 15 bases spanning the gap. In nucleotides, the CDR3 is TGTGCCAGCAGTTACGATGCCCCGGGCAGAAACACTGAAGCTTTCTTT. Its translation is CASSYDAPGRNTEAFF.

This clone appeared once. The chain couples TRBV19 to TRBJ1-2, with D possibly matching TRBD1 (5 bases). CDR3 size: 16 residues. The germline V gene encodes CDR1 LNHDA and CDR2 SQIVND (reference sequence). The V gene lost 7 bases and the J gene lost 7 bases, with 25 bases spanning the gap. The CDR3 bases are TGTGCCAGTACCCGGGACCCAGGCTGGGGCTCGAGTGGCTACACCTTC. This codes for CASTRDPGWGSSGYTF.

J is TRBJ1-2 and V is TRBV28; tentative D call: TRBD1 (5 bases). Trimming pared 1 base from V and 9 bases from J, leaving 12 bases between. The germline gives CDR1 MDHEN, CDR2 SYDVKM. This CDR3 spans 13 amino acids. CDR3 region: CASSLSGQASYTF. The CDR3 bases are TGTGCCAGCAGTTTATCGGGGCAGGCAAGCTACACCTTC.

V gene TRBV29-1 combines with J gene TRBJ2-2; D possibly corresponds to TRBD2 (6 bases). Germline CDR1 SQVTM, CDR2 ANQGSEA. V dropped 6 bases and J dropped 6 bases, with 17 bases sitting between them. The CDR3 has 14 amino acids. CDR3 nucleotide sequence: TGCAGCGTCGCCTCGGGACTTACCCCCGGGGAGCTGTTTTTT. The encoded protein is CSVASGLTPGELFF.

In its sample, this clone was seen once. The CDR3 DNA follows: TGTGCCAGCATGTTAAGGCTTAATGAAAAACTGTTTTTT. Translating gives CASMLRLNEKLFF. The V call is TRBV27, the J call TRBJ1-4; no reliable D call. The CDR3 runs 13 residues. Deletions cut 7 bases from V and 4 bases from J, with 10 bases between. Germline V gene lookup returns CDR1 MNHEY and CDR2 SMNVEV (reference sequence). The variable domain in full, completed from reference TRBV27 and TRBJ1-4, reads EAQVTQNPRYLITVTGKKLTVTCSQNMNHEYMSWYRQDPGLGLRQIYYSMNVEVTDKGDVPEGYKVSRKEKRNFPLILESPSPNQTSLYFCASMLRLNEKLFFGSGTQLSVL.

The chain uses TRBV5-5 and TRBJ2-1; 9 bases fit TRBD2. Germline CDR1 reads SGHKS; CDR2 reads YYEKEE (reference sequence). The CDR3 runs 16 residues. Trimming at V came to 0 bases and at J to 3 bases, leaving 4 bases not matched to a gene. The CDR3 DNA is TGTGCCAGCAGCTTGGTAGCGGGGGCCTTCTACAATGAGCAGTTCTTC. The encoded protein is CASSLVAGAFYNEQFF.

On this clone: The junction does not match germline at one end; this may be a read error. The V call is TRBV7-7, the J call TRBJ2-5; 10 bases are a match to TRBD1. The CDR3 has 16 amino acids. CDR1 SSHAT and CDR2 FNYEAQ come from the germline V gene (reference sequence). The CDR3 is CASSRLDRGRGETQYF. DNA of the CDR3: TGTGCTAGCAGCCGACTCGACAGGGGGCGTGGAGAGACCCAGTACTTC.

CDR3 in DNA: TGTGCCAGCAGAAGGATCTCGCAAGGCAATCAGCCCCAGCATTTT. Protein: CASRRISQGNQPQHF. The chain recombines TRBV6-1 with TRBJ1-5; unclear D gene. V lost 6 bases, J lost 2 bases, and 14 bases lay in between. Per germline, CDR1 MNHNS and CDR2 SASEGT. The CDR3 loop spans 15 amino acids.

This clone was observed a few times. The V gene is TRBV5-6, the J gene TRBJ2-3, with TRBD2 identical over 8 bases. Germline V gene sequence: CDR1 SGHDT, CDR2 YYEEEE. The junction had 12 bases not matched to a gene; V was cut back by 3 bases and J by 6 bases. The CDR3 runs to 16 residues. The CDR3 sequence: CASSWYVGREVDTQYF. The DNA for the CDR3 is TGTGCCAGCAGCTGGTACGTTGGGCGGGAGGTGGATACGCAGTATTTT.

V usage is TRBV4-1 and J usage is TRBJ2-7; 10 nucleotides match TRBD2. J gave up 0 bases and V 1 base, and 6 bases lay outside the gene matches. The CDR3 sequence is 17 residues long. Germline values: CDR1 MGHRA, CDR2 YSYEKL. The CDR3 sequence is CASSQVYSGRASYEQYF. DNA for the CDR3: TGCGCCAGCAGCCAAGTTTACAGCGGGAGGGCCTCCTACGAGCAGTACTTC.

This chain uses TRBV29-1 with TRBJ1-3; the D gene is possibly TRBD1 (5 bases). From germline, CDR1 is SQVTM and CDR2 ANQGSEA. The CDR3 runs 16 residues. Trimming removed 4 bases at V and 0 bases at J, with 16 bases between. CDR3 in amino acids: CSVGEGKTNSGNTIYF. The CDR3 DNA reads as TGCAGCGTTGGGGAGGGGAAAACGAACTCTGGAAACACCATATATTTT. The complete variable domain, with remaining parts taken from reference TRBV29-1 and TRBJ1-3, reads SAVISQKPSRDICQRGTSLTIQCQVDSQVTMMFWYRQQPGQSLTLIATANQGSEATYESGFVIDKFPISRPNLTFSTLTVSNMSPEDSSIYLCSVGEGKTNSGNTIYFGEGSWLTVV.

The J gene is TRBJ2-5, the V gene TRBV5-4; 7 bases agree with TRBD2. The CDR3 covers 17 residues. CDR1 is SGHNT, CDR2 YYREEE, per germline (reference sequence). The V gene end was trimmed by 2 bases and the J gene end by 1 base; junction bases not matched to a gene: 11. The CDR3 loop is CASSFGPGEGRQETQYF. The CDR3 nucleotides are TGTGCCAGCAGCTTCGGTCCGGGGGAGGGCCGCCAAGAGACCCAGTACTTC.

The V call is TRBV9, the J call TRBJ1-2, with 7 nucleotides matching TRBD1. Trimming cost V 3 bases and J 0 bases; bases outside gene matches: 5. The CDR3 contains 15 residues. Looked up from germline, CDR1 is SGDLS and CDR2 is YYNGEE. CDR3 protein: CASSETGQANYGYTF. CDR3 bases: TGTGCCAGCAGCGAGACAGGGCAGGCTAACTATGGCTACACCTTC.

This clone was counted a few times. This rearrangement joins TRBV30 to TRBJ1-2; 12 bases match TRBD1. V shed 7 bases and J 5 bases; nucleotides not matched to a gene: 5. Germline CDR1 reads GTSNPN; CDR2 reads SVGIG (reference sequence). The CDR3 runs 13 residues. This CDR3 is CALGTGGWYGYTF. DNA of the CDR3: TGTGCCTTAGGGACAGGGGGCTGGTATGGCTACACCTTC.

This clone was seen once. This chain links TRBV7-2 with TRBJ2-2; D unclear. V lost 1 base and J 7 bases, leaving 7 bases between the germline ends. Germline CDR1 and CDR2: SGHTA and FQGNSA. The CDR3 is 13 amino acids. CDR3 nucleotide sequence: TGTGCCAGCAGCTTAGTTGAGATCGGGGAGCTGTTTTTT. Protein product: CASSLVEIGELFF.

This chain connects TRBV2 to TRBJ2-7, with 7 nucleotides matching TRBD1. This CDR3 region has 14 residues. The ends lost 4 bases at V and 2 bases at J; junction bases unmatched: 5. CDR1 and CDR2 from the germline V gene are SNHLY and FYNNEI. The DNA of the CDR3 is TGTGCCAGCAGTGCAGAACAGGGGACCTACGAGCAGTACTTC. Protein sequence: CASSAEQGTYEQYF.

This rearrangement joins TRBV7-9 to TRBJ2-5, with a weak D call TRBD1 (6 bases). The CDR3 contains 16 residues. Germline CDR1 reads SEHNR; CDR2 reads FQNEAQ (reference sequence). V was clipped by 1 base and J by 2 bases, with 14 bases between them. CDR3 coding DNA: TGTGCCAGCAGCTTAGGGTCTTCACAGGGACAAGAGACCCAGTACTTC. Its translation is CASSLGSSQGQETQYF.

The genes are TRBV5-1 and TRBJ2-7, with D perhaps TRBD1 (5 bases). Germline V gene data show CDR1 as SGHRS and CDR2 as YFSETQ. V dropped 1 base and J dropped 2 bases, with 13 bases sitting between them. CDR3 length equals 15 residues. The CDR3 region has the DNA TGCGCCAGCAGCTTGTCGGCAGGGCCTACCTACGAGCAGTACTTC. Its translation: CASSLSAGPTYEQYF.

This chain connects TRBV7-9 to TRBJ1-6; TRBD1 matches 8 bases. There are 16 residues in the CDR3. The V gene end was trimmed by 5 bases and the J gene end by 5 bases; junction bases not matched to a gene: 8. CDR1 and CDR2 from the germline V gene are SEHNR and FQNEAQ (reference sequence). The CDR3 DNA follows: TGTGCCAGCAGCGCAGACAGGGGCCAACATAATTCACCCCTCCACTTT. It encodes CASSADRGQHNSPLHF.

Notes on this clone: The same CDR3 is also encoded by other DNA sequences in this sample. The chain recombines TRBV10-3 with TRBJ2-3, with TRBD2 identical over 7 bases. The V gene's germline CDR1 is ENHRY and CDR2 SYGVKD. The CDR3 totals 13 residues. V trimming: 10 bases; J trimming: 0 bases; junction bases outside the gene matches: 4. CDR3: CATAAGSTDTQYF. The CDR3 nucleotides are TGTGCCACCGCAGCGGGGAGCACAGATACGCAGTATTTT.

The chain joins TRBV25-1 to TRBJ2-5, with D unclear. CDR1 MGHDK and CDR2 SYGVNS come from the germline V gene. This CDR3 contains 13 residues. Trimming removed 2 bases from V and 5 bases from J, with 9 bases in between. In nucleotides, the CDR3 is TGTGCCAGCAGTGAACCCGCCGGGGAGACCCAGTACTTC. Translating gives CASSEPAGETQYF.

V gene TRBV7-2 combines with J gene TRBJ2-1, with 8 bases fitting TRBD2. Germline lookup yields CDR1 SGHTA and CDR2 FQGNSA. After removal of 5 bases from V and 3 bases from J, the junction contained 6 bases not matched to a gene. The CDR3 contains 15 residues. Here the CDR3 reads CASSRRRGDYNEQFF. The CDR3 DNA sequence: TGTGCCAGCAGCCGCCGGCGGGGGGACTACAATGAGCAGTTCTTC. The whole variable domain, remainder taken from reference TRBV7-2 and TRBJ2-1, is GAGVSQSPSNKVTEKGKDVELRCDPISGHTALYWYRQSLGQGLEFLIYFQGNSAPDKSGLPSDRFSAERTGGSVSTLTIQRTQQEDSAVYLCASSRRRGDYNEQFFGPGTRLTVL.

V is TRBV2 and J is TRBJ2-7; 7 bases align to TRBD1. The germline CDR1 and CDR2 sequences are SNHLY and FYNNEI. The CDR3 runs to 12 residues. V shed 6 bases, J shed 5 bases, and the junction held 4 bases outside the gene matches. CDR3 nucleotides: TGTGCCAGCAGCCTGACAGGGAACGAGCAGTACTTC. It translates to CASSLTGNEQYF.